This T cell receptor (beta chain) appears in the sequencing data of a study of T cell responses to AZD1222 COVID-19 vaccine. Whole-study context: Investigators merged groups given second doses at roughly 4 or roughly 12 weeks.

In the case of this clone: The antigen remains unidentified.

The CDR3 totals 15 residues. Germline values: CDR1 KGHSH, CDR2 LQKENI. V lost 5 bases and J lost 0, with 13 bases in between. Findings and limits, study-wide: Repertoires were obtained only post-peak T cell response. Spike-specific TCR breadth and depth were elevated following two AZD1222 doses.

The table came from immunoSEQ multiplex PCR; TCRdb's copy has only in-frame clones and leaves some out. The repertoire holds around 84,000 clones, with nearly 90% as singletons. This receptor was identified in an adult in good health. The chain carries TRBV18 and TRBJ1-1, with D possibly matching TRBD1 (6 bases). This material consisted of peripheral blood, taken on day 0 of AZD1222 vaccination. The CDR3 DNA is TGTGCCAGCTCAAAAGGACAGAGCATGAACACTGAAGCTTTCTTT. Residues: CASSKGQSMNTEAFF.